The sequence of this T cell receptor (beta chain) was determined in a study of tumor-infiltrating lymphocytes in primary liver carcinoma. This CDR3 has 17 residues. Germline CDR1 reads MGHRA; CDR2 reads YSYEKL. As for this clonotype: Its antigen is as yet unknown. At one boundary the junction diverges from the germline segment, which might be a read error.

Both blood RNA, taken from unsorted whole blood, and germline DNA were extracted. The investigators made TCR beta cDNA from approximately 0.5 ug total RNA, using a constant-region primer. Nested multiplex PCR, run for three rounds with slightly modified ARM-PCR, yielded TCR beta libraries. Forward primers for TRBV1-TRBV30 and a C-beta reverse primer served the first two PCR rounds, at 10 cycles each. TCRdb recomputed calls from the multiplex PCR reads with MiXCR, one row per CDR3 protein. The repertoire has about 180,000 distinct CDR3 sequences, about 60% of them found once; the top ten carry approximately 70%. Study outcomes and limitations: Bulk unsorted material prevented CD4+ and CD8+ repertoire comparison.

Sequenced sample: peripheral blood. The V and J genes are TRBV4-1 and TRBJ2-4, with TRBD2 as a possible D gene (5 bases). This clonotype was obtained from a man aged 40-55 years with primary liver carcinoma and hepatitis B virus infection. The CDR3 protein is CASSQELATVAKNIKYF. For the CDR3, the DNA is TGCGCCAGCAGCCAAGAGTTAGCGACGGTAGCCAAAAACATTAAGTACTTC.